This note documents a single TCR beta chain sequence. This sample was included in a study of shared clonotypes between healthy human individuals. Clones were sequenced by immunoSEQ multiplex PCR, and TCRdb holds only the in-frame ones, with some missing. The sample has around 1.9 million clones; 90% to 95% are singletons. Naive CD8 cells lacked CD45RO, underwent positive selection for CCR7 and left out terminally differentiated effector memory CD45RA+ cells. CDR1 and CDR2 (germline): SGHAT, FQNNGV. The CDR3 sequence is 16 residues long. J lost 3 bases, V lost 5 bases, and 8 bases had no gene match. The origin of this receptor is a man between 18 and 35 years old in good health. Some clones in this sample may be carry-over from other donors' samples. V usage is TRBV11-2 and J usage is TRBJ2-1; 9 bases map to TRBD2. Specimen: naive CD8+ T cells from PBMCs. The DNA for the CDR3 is TGTGCCAGCAGCCACCTAGCGGGATTGAGCTACAATGAGCAGTTCTTC. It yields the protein CASSHLAGLSYNEQFF.